The subject of this entry is one TCR beta chain. As yet, its antigen is unknown. This sample is part of a study of cytomegalovirus exposure and HLA in healthy donors. Study-level results: Researchers reported from a later analysis that most CMV-associated TCR beta chains appeared HLA-restricted.

Germline lookup yields CDR1 SGHTA and CDR2 FQGNSA. The length of the CDR3 is 14 residues. Trimming removed 3 bases at V and 5 bases at J, with 13 bases between. PCR involved 60 Vbeta and 13 Jbeta primers. This table comes from immunoSEQ multiplex PCR, and its TCRdb copy is limited to in-frame clones, with some not included. Here the sample spans 90,000 to 140,000 clones, roughly 79% being singletons. The chain links TRBV7-2 to TRBJ2-5; TRBD2 is a possible D gene (6 bases). This clonotype originated in a male donor in good health and CMV-seronegative. The sample consisted of PBMCs. The CDR3 is CASSFAREWETQYF. In DNA form, the CDR3 reads TGTGCCAGCAGCTTCGCTCGGGAGTGGGAGACCCAGTACTTC.